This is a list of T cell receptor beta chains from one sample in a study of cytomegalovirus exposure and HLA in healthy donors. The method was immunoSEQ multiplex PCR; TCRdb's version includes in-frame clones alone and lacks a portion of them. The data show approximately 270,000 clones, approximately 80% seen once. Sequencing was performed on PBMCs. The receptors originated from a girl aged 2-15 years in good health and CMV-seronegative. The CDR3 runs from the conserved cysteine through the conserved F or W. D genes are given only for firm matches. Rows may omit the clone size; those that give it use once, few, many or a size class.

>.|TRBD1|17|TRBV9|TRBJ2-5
CASSEGQSSGLEETQYF
TGTGCCAGCAGCGAGGGACAGAGCAGCGGATTAGAAGAGACCCAGTACTTC
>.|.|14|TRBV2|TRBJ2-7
CASSVASGTYEQYF
TGTGCCAGCAGTGTGGCGTCGGGGACCTACGAGCAGTACTTC
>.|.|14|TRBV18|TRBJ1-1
CASSPTERDTEAFF
TGTGCCAGCTCACCAACCGAGAGGGACACTGAAGCTTTCTTT
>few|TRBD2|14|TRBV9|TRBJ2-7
CASSVSGGSYEQYF
TGTGCCAGCAGCGTTAGCGGGGGCTCCTACGAGCAGTACTTC
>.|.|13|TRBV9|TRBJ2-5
CASSVGDWETQYF
TGTGCCAGCAGCGTAGGCGATTGGGAGACCCAGTACTTC
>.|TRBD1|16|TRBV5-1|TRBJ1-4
CASSSITRDRDEKLFF
TGCGCCAGCAGCTCTATCACAAGGGACAGGGATGAAAAACTGTTTTTT
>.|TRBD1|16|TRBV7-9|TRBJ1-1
CASSEAGYRGHIDAFF
TGTGCCAGCAGCGAAGCGGGGTACAGGGGGCATATCGACGCTTTCTTT
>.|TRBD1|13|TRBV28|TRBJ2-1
CASAGTGAPEQFF
TGTGCCAGCGCCGGGACAGGGGCCCCTGAGCAGTTCTTC
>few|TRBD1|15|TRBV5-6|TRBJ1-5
CASSLGTGMNQPQHF
TGTGCCAGCAGCTTGGGGACAGGGATGAATCAGCCCCAGCATTTT
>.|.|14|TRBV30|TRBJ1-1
CAWNLVVRGTEAFF
TGTGCCTGGAATTTAGTGGTTCGGGGCACTGAAGCTTTCTTT
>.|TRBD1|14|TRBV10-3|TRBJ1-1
CAISPSGGATEAFF
TGTGCCATCAGTCCATCAGGGGGCGCGACTGAAGCTTTCTTT
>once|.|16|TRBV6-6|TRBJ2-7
CASSYATYRDGYEQYF
TGTGCCAGCAGTTACGCCACATACAGGGATGGGTACGAGCAGTACTTC
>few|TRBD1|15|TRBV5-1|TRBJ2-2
CASSPGQPNTGELFF
TGCGCCAGCAGCCCGGGACAGCCGAACACCGGGGAGCTGTTTTTT
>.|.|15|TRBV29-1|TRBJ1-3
CSVEEGSSSGNTIYF
TGCAGCGTTGAGGAGGGAAGTAGCTCTGGAAACACCATATATTTT
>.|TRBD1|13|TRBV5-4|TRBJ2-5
CASSHRGVETQYF
TGTGCCAGCAGCCACAGGGGTGTGGAGACCCAGTACTTC
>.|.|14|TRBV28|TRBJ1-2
CASSFFSLNYGYTF
TGTGCCAGCAGTTTTTTCTCCCTTAACTATGGCTACACCTTC
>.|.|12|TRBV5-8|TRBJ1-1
CASSFLPVEAFF
TGTGCCAGCAGCTTTCTCCCGGTCGAAGCTTTCTTT
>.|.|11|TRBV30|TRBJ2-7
CAWSAVYEQYF
TGTGCCTGGAGTGCGGTTTACGAGCAGTACTTC
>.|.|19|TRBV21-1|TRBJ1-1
CASSKSRDSFLEMNTEAFF
TGTGCCAGCAGCAAGTCCCGGGACAGCTTCCTGGAAATGAACACTGAAGCTTTCTTT
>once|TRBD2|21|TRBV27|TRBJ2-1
CASSLSPPSGGAPRTRNEQFF
TGTGCCAGCAGTTTATCGCCACCTAGCGGGGGCGCCCCCCGTACAAGAAATGAGCAGTTCTTC
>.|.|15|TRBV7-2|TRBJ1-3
CASSPRRGWGNTIYF
TGTGCCAGCAGCCCCCGCCGGGGTTGGGGAAACACCATATATTTT
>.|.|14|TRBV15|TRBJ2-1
CATARTNSYNEQFF
TGTGCCACCGCCCGGACTAATTCCTACAATGAGCAGTTCTTC